This T cell receptor beta chain was sequenced during a study of T cell repertoires in cytomegalovirus infection. Overall study: In public TCR beta signatures, there were indications of both CMV infection and matching HLA type. General observations from the study: Ex vivo, HLA-C-restricted CMV-specific TCR beta clonotypes prevailed over the rest of the response. Frequencies of public TCR beta families were cumulated, and this identified carriers of CMV plus the relevant HLA.

Remarks on this clonotype: Its specificity is unknown.

Germline assignment: CDR1 DFQATT and CDR2 SNEGSKA (reference sequence). This CDR3 has 12 residues. V was trimmed by 7 bases and J by 5 bases, leaving 14 bases between them. TCRdb re-analysed the reads in MiXCR, keeping a single row per CDR3 protein. The repertoire consists of some 940,000 distinct CDR3 sequences, with around 29% occurring once and the leading ten covering over 12%. The receptor was derived from a human donor in good health (CMV status not recorded). Some clones in this sample may be carry-over from other donors' samples. The starting material was cultured CD8+ T cells from PBMCs, obtained from culture after CMV antigen stimulation. The chain combines TRBV20-1 with TRBJ1-2; unclear D gene. CDR3 DNA: TGCAGTGTGGGCGGGATCCCTTATGGCTACACCTTC. It specifies CSVGGIPYGYTF.